The subject of this entry is one T cell receptor beta chain. The source of the sample is a study of control samples from healthy donors and cancer patients. The repertoire was sequenced with immunoSEQ multiplex PCR; TCRdb's copy has only in-frame clones and lacks some. The data show 35,000 to 55,000 clones, 91% seen once. Trimming removed 2 bases at V and 6 bases at J, with 20 bases between. Per the germline V gene, CDR1 is GTSNPN and CDR2 is SVGIG (reference sequence). The CDR3 length is 15 residues. The sample taken for sequencing was PBMCs. This receptor was obtained from a woman between 40 and 50 years old with head and neck cancer. This sequence joins TRBV30 and TRBJ2-7; D possibly corresponds to TRBD1 (8 bases). CDR3 sequence reads: CAWSPPPTGGGEQYF. The CDR3 DNA reads as TGTGCCTGGAGTCCTCCCCCCACAGGGGGGGGCGAGCAGTACTTC.